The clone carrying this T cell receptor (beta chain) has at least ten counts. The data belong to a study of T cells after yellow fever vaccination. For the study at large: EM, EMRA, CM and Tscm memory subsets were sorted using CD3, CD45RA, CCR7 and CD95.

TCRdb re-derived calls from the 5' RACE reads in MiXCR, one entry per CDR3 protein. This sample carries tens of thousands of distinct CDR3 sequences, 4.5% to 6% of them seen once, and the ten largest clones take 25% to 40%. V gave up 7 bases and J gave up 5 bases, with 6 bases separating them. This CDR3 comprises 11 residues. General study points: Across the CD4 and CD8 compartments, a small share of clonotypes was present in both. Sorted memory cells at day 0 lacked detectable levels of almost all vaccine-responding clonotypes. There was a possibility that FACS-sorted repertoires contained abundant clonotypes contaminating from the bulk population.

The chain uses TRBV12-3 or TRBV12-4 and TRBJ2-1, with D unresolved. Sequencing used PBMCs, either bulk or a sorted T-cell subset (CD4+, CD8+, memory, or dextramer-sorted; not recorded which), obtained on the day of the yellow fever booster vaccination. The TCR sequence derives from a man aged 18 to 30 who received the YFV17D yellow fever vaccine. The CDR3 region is CASNLNNEQFF. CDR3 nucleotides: TGTGCCAGCAACCTTAACAATGAGCAGTTCTTC.